The clone carrying this TCR beta chain was seen only once. This sample is part of a study of CD8 T cells in Susac syndrome. The CDR3 sequence is 17 residues long. The V gene end was trimmed by 0 bases and the J gene end by 2 bases; junction bases not matched to a gene: 7. Looked up from germline, CDR1 is GTSNPN and CDR2 is SVGIG (reference sequence). Random hexamers were used to reverse transcribe the RNA input (about 0.45 to 1 ug). MiXCR was run by TCRdb on the immunoSEQ multiplex PCR reads, yielding one entry per CDR3 protein. Of about 210,000 distinct CDR3 sequences listed, about 93% were seen once; the top ten hold approximately 0.1%.

The V call is TRBV30, the J call TRBJ1-2; 12 bases map to TRBD1. The source is a human donor in good health. The sequenced material came from CD4+ T cells from PBMCs. The CDR3 here is CAWSVPGQGAGNYGYTF. The CDR3 coding sequence is TGTGCCTGGAGTGTCCCGGGACAGGGGGCAGGGAACTATGGCTACACCTTC.